The sequence of this T cell receptor (beta chain) was determined in a study of blood T cell repertoires in COVID-19. Across the whole study: There were acute and convalescent COVID-19 samples, and they came from the United States, Italy and Spain.

In germline, CDR1 is SGHVS, CDR2 FNYEAQ. The ends lost 5 bases at V and 6 bases at J; junction bases unmatched: 13. This CDR3 comprises 15 residues. The method was immunoSEQ multiplex PCR; TCRdb's version includes in-frame clones alone and lacks a portion of them. The table includes around 100,000 clones, around 84% detected once. The material sequenced was peripheral blood. V and J are TRBV7-6 and TRBJ2-7, with 7 positions matching TRBD1. This clonotype originated in a human donor in a cohort sampled during active COVID-19. CDR3 DNA sequence: TGTGCCAGCAGCAGAGGGGTGACAGGGCACGGCGAGCAGTACTTC. Amino acids: CASSRGVTGHGEQYF. The full variable domain, its missing parts supplied by reference TRBV7-6 and TRBJ2-7, is GAGVSQSPRYKVTKRGQDVALRCDPISGHVSLYWYRQALGQGPEFLTYFNYEAQQDKSGLPNDRFSAERPEGSISTLTIQRTEQRDSAMYRCASSRGVTGHGEQYFGPGTRLTVT.